This T cell receptor beta chain was recovered during a study of vaccination and CD4 T cells after COVID-19. Study-level background: Post-vaccine sampling followed dose two by a median roughly 70 days (range 14 to 241).

Documented time point: late sampling 161 to 241 days after vaccination in three convalescent patients. Treatment meaning: approximately nine-day PBMC culture with coronavirus spike peptide pools or control peptides (ViraFEST assay). Negative selection purified CD4+ T cells after about ten days of culture. There are 15 residues in the CDR3. V lost 4 bases and J lost 8; bases outside the gene matches: 4. CDR1 is LNHDA, CDR2 SQIVND, per germline (reference sequence). The Oncomine TCR Beta short-read assay sequenced DNA from cultured CD4+ T cells. From the PCR reads, TCRdb called clonotypes with MiXCR, one entry per CDR3 protein. The data hold tens of thousands of distinct CDR3 sequences, with less than 45% observed a single time. Worth noting for this clonotype: Antigen: not known.

Sequenced here: CD4+ T cells from blood, cultured in vitro, sampled about 7 months after SARS-CoV-2 vaccination. The source of this sequence is a human donor who had recovered from COVID-19. The chain uses TRBV19 and TRBJ2-1; 14 nucleotides line up with TRBD2. The CDR3 bases are TGTGCCAGTAGTAAACGGGGACTAGCGGGAGATGAGCAGTTCTTC. Translated, it gives CASSKRGLAGDEQFF.